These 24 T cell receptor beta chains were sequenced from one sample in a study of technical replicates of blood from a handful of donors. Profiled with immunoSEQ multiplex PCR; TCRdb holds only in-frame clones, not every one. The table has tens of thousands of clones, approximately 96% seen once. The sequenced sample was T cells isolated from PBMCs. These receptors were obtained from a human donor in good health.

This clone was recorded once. CDR3 DNA: TGTGCCAGCAGCTTAGGACAGCTCTCTGGAAACACCATATATTTT. This codes for CASSLGQLSGNTIYF. The chain recombines TRBV7-8 with TRBJ1-3; TRBD1 is a possible D gene (5 bases). In germline, CDR1 is SGHVS, CDR2 FQNEAQ. V lost 1 base, J lost 0 bases, and 7 bases lay in between. The length of the CDR3 is 15 residues.

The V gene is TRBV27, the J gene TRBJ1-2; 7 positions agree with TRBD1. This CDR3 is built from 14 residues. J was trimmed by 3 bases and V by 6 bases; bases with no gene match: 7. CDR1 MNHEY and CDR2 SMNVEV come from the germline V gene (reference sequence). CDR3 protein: CASRGDRRHYGYTF. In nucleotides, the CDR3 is TGTGCCAGCAGGGGGGACAGACGCCACTATGGCTACACCTTC.

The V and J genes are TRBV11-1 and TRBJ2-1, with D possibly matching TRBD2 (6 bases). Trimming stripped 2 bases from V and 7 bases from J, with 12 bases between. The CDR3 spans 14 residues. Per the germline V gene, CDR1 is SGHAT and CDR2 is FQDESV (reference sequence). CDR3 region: CASSLTGSHNEQFF. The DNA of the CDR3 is TGTGCCAGCAGCTTAACCGGGAGTCATAATGAGCAGTTCTTC.

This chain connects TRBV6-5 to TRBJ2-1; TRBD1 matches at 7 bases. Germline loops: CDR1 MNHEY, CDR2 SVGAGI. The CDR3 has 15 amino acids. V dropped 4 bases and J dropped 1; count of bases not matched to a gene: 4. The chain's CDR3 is CASSWDSTSYNEQFF. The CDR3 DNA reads TGTGCCAGCAGTTGGGACAGCACGTCCTACAATGAGCAGTTCTTC.

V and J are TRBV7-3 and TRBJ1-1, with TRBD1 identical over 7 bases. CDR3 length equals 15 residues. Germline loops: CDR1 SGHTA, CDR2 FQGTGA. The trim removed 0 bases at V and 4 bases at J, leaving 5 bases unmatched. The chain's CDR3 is CASSLTGGYGTEAFF. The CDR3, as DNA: TGTGCCAGCAGCTTAACAGGGGGCTATGGCACTGAAGCTTTCTTT.

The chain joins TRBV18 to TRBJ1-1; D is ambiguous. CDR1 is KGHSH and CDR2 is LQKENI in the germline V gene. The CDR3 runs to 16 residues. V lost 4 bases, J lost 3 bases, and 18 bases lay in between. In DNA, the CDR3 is TGTGCCAGCTCACATCCAAACCTTGGAGCCTACACTGAAGCTTTCTTT. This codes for CASSHPNLGAYTEAFF. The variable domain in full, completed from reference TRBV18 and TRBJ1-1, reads NAGVMQNPRHLVRRRGQEARLRCSPMKGHSHVYWYRQLPEEGLKFMVYLQKENIIDESGMPKERFSAEFPKEGPSILRIQQVVRGDSAAYFCASSHPNLGAYTEAFFGQGTRLTVV.

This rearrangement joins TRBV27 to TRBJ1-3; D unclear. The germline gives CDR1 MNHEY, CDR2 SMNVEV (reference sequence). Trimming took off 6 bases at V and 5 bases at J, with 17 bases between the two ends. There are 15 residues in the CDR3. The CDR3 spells CASSPFGGSRNTIYF. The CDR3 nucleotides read TGTGCCAGCAGCCCCTTTGGAGGATCTAGAAACACCATATATTTT.

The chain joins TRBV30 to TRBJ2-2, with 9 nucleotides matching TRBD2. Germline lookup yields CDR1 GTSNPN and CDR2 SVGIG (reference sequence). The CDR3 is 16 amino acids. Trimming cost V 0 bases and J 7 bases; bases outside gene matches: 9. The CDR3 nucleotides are TGTGCCTGGAGTGTACTTAGCGGGAGAAGGGGCGGGGAGCTGTTTTTT. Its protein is CAWSVLSGRRGGELFF.

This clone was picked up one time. CDR3 nucleotides: TGTGCCAGCAGCTTAGCGGGCGGGCTCACCGGGGAGCTGTTTTTT. It is translated as CASSLAGGLTGELFF. The rearrangement links TRBV7-3 to TRBJ2-2, with D tentatively TRBD2 (5 bases). CDR3 size: 15 residues. In germline, CDR1 is SGHTA, CDR2 FQGTGA. The V and J ends lost 2 bases and 4 bases respectively, with 11 bases between them. Full variable domain (remainder filled in from reference TRBV7-3 and TRBJ2-2): GAGVSQTPSNKVTEKGKYVELRCDPISGHTALYWYRQSLGQGPEFLIYFQGTGAADDSGLPNDRFFAVRPEGSVSTLKIQRTERGDSAVYLCASSLAGGLTGELFFGEGSRLTVL.

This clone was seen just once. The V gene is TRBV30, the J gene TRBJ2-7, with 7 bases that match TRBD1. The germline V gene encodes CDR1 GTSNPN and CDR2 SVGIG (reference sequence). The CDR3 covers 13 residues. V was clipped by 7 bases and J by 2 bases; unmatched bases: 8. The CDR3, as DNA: TGTGCCTCCTGGGGACAGAACCCCTACGAGCAGTACTTC. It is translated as CASWGQNPYEQYF.

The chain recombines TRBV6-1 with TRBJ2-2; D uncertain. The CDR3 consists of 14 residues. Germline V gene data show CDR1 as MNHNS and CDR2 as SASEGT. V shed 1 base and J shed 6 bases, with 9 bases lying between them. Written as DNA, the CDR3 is TGTGCCAGCAGTGAAGTCCCCTTCGCCGGGGAGCTGTTTTTT. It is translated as CASSEVPFAGELFF.

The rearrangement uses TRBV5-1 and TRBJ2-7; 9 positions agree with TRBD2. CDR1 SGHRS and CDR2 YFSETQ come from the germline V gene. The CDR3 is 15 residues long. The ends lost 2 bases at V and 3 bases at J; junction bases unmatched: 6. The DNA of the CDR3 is TGCGCCAGCAGCTTAGACGGGACTAGCTACTACGAGCAGTACTTC. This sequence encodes CASSLDGTSYYEQYF.

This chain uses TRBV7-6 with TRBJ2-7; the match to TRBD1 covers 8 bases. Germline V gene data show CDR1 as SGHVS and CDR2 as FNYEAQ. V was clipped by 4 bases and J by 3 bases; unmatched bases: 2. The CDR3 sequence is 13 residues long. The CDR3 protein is CASSSGQDYEQYF. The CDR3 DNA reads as TGTGCCAGCAGCTCGGGACAGGACTACGAGCAGTACTTC.

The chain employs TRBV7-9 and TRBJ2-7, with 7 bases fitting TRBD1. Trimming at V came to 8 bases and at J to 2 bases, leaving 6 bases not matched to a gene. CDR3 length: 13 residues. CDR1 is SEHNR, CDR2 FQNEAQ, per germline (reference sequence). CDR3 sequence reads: CASEGQVTYEQYF. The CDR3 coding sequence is TGTGCCAGCGAAGGACAGGTAACCTACGAGCAGTACTTC.

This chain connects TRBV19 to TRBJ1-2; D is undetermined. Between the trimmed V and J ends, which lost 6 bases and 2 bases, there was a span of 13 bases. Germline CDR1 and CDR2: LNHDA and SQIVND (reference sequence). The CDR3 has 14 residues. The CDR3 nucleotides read TGTGCCAGTAGCTACGGTAGCCCGAACTATGGCTACACCTTC. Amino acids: CASSYGSPNYGYTF.

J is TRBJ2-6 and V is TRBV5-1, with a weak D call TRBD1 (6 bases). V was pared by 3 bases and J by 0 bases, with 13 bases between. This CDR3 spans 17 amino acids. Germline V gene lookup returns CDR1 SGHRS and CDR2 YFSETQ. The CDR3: CASSSGTQSSGANVLTF. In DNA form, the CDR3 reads TGCGCCAGCAGCTCCGGGACACAGAGCTCTGGGGCCAACGTCCTGACTTTC.

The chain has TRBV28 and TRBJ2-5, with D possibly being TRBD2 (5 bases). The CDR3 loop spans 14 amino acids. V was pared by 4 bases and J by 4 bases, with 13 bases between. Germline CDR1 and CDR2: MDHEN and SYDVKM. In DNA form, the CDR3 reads TGTGCCAGCAGTTATCCAGCGGCAACAGAGACCCAGTACTTC. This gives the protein CASSYPAATETQYF.

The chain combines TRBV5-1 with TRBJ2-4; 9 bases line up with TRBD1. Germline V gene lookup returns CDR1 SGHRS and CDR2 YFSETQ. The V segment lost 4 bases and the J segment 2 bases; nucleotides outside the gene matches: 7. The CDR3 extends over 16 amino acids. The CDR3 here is CASSTTGGVSKNIQYF. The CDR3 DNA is TGCGCCAGCAGCACCACAGGGGGCGTCTCCAAAAACATTCAGTACTTC.

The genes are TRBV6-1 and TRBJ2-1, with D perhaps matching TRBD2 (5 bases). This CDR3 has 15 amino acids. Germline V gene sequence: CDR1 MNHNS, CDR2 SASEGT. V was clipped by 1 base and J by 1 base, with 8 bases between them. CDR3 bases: TGTGCCAGCAGTGAAGGTCCGGGGTCCTACAATGAGCAGTTCTTC. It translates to CASSEGPGSYNEQFF.

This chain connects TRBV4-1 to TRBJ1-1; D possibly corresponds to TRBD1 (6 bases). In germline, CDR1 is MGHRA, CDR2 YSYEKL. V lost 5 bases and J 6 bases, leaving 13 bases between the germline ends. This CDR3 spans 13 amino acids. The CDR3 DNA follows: TGCGCCAGCAGCGTACAGGGTAACGCTGAAGCTTTCTTT. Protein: CASSVQGNAEAFF.

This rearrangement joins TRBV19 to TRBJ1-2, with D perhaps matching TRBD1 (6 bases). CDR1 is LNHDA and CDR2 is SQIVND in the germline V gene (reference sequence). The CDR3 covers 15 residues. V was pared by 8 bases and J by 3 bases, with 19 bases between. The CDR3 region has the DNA TGTGCCAGTGGAAAAATCAGGGGTATGGACTATGGCTACACCTTC. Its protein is CASGKIRGMDYGYTF.

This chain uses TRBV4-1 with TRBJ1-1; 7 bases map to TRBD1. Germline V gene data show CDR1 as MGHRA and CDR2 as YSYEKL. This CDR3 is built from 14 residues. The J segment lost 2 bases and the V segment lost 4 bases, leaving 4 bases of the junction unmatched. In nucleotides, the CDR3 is TGCGCCAGCAGCCCAGGACAGGTAAACACTGAAGCTTTCTTT. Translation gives CASSPGQVNTEAFF.

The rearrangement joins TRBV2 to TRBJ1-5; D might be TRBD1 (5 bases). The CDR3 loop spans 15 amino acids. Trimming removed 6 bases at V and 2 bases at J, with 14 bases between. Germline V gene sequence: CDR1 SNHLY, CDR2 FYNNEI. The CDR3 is CASRSRVSGNQPQHF. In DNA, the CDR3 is TGTGCCAGCAGAAGCAGGGTTAGTGGCAATCAGCCCCAGCATTTT.

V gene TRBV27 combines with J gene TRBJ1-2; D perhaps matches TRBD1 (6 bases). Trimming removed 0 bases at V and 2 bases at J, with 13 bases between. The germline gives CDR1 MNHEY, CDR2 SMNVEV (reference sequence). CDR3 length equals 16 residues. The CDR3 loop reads CASSLSFTGNNYGYTF. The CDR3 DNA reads TGTGCCAGCAGTTTATCGTTCACAGGGAACAACTATGGCTACACCTTC.